The source of this TCR beta chain is a study of blood T cell repertoires in COVID-19. Across the whole study: PBMCs, B-cell-depleted T cells, or T cells were the source of the cDNA or gDNA that made up the material.

V lost 5 bases to trimming and J lost 6 bases; unmatched junction nucleotides: 4. CDR1 and CDR2 from the germline V gene are SQVTM and ANQGSEA. CDR3 size: 13 residues. Repertoires were generated with immunoSEQ multiplex PCR, while TCRdb's copy carries only in-frame clones and drops some. The sample shows 180,000 or so clones, roughly 86% of them seen only once. The sequenced sample was peripheral blood. This receptor was obtained from a man aged 40-55 years with active or convalescent COVID-19. The gene calls are TRBV29-1 and TRBJ1-6; 7 bases are shared with TRBD1. CDR3 amino acids: CSVRSGGNSPLHF. The DNA of the CDR3 is TGCAGCGTTAGGTCAGGGGGTAATTCACCCCTCCACTTT.